These T cell receptor beta chains were read from a single sample in a study of T cells expressing NK-cell markers. TCRdb reprocessed the 5' RACE reads; each CDR3 protein has one entry and no DNA is given. The sample has roughly 160,000 distinct CDR3 sequences; the top ten hold roughly 18%. The source material was blood T cells: a sorted CD56 or NKG2C T cell subset, CD4+ or CD8+ T cells, or bulk PBMC T cells (not recorded which). Receptor source: a woman between 18 and 69 years old in good health. The CDR3 runs from the conserved cysteine through the conserved F or W. Clone sizes are given selectively: once, few, many, or a class where the clone is expanded.

J gene,V gene,clone size,CDR3 protein
TRBJ1-1,TRBV2,.,CASSVGNPGTEAFF
TRBJ2-3,TRBV6-1,.,CASSARPGDTQYF
TRBJ2-1,TRBV5-1,.,CASSFTSKPDEQFF
TRBJ2-7,TRBV10-3,.,CAISPSGAGYEQYF
TRBJ2-2,TRBV11-3,.,CASSLVGGAGRLTGELFF
TRBJ1-6,TRBV7-6,.,CASSLRQSNSPLHF
TRBJ2-5,TRBV5-1,.,CASSLTRVTAGETQYF
TRBJ1-2,TRBV20-1,.,CSARPRDRWGYGYTF
TRBJ2-2,TRBV7-2,.,CASSLLAGGPNTGELFF
TRBJ1-2,TRBV7-2,.,CASSSRGNYGYTF
TRBJ2-2,TRBV9,.,CASSIRVGSTGELFF
TRBJ2-1,TRBV20-1,.,CSARDPSGGAGSEQFF
TRBJ2-1,TRBV9,.,CAAVGGGADSYNEQFF
TRBJ2-7,TRBV20-1,.,CSASMPSDPYEQYF
TRBJ2-1,TRBV12-3/TRBV12-4,.,CASSSPWGGLGLAGWISEQFF
TRBJ2-5,TRBV5-6,.,CASSLGPSEETQYF
TRBJ1-5,TRBV20-1,.,CSARFAQAGNQPQHF
TRBJ1-3,TRBV6-1,.,CASSGGRTSGNTIYF
TRBJ1-1,TRBV27,.,CASSSSGRGGEAFF
TRBJ2-1,TRBV7-8,.,CASSFHLGSYNEQFF
TRBJ2-3,TRBV12-3/TRBV12-4,.,CASSSWASSRADTQYF
TRBJ2-5,TRBV29-1,.,CSVVPSLGKETQYF
TRBJ1-2,TRBV29-1,.,CSAEGQEGGYTF
TRBJ2-1,TRBV5-1,.,CASSTPPISGANNEQFF
TRBJ2-5,TRBV3-1,.,CASSKLAGRAETQYF
TRBJ2-2,TRBV12-3/TRBV12-4,.,CASSLIFGAGSTGELFF
TRBJ1-1,TRBV5-1,.,CASSSGGVNTEAFF
TRBJ1-4,TRBV5-1,.,CASSFQQGGDEKLFF
TRBJ2-7,TRBV29-1,.,CSVEGDRKYEQYF
TRBJ1-5,TRBV6-6,.,CASGARSNQPQHF
TRBJ1-3,TRBV6-1,.,CASSGRTGPGNTIYF
TRBJ2-3,TRBV20-1,.,CSESGLGTDTQYF
TRBJ2-3,TRBV29-1,.,CSVRLAGGTDTQYF
TRBJ2-1,TRBV3-1,.,CASSQDPRVDEQFF
TRBJ1-2,TRBV20-1,.,CSAGSRGEGAVSGYTF
TRBJ2-2,TRBV24-1,.,CATHSGLNTGELFF
TRBJ2-7,TRBV3-1,medium-sized,CASGVDQTSYEQYF
TRBJ2-7,TRBV5-1,.,CASSLVPSGVYEQYF
TRBJ2-7,TRBV29-1,.,CSVEFLSNEQYF
TRBJ2-1,TRBV9,.,CASSGSFKEQFF
TRBJ2-3,TRBV19,.,CASSFRGSGGTDTQYF
TRBJ2-2,TRBV3-1,.,CASSQGPSRELFF
TRBJ2-1,TRBV29-1,.,CSVPTPPGGDFLYNEQFF
TRBJ2-3,TRBV2,.,CASSEDPSGGVYF
TRBJ2-3,TRBV6-1,.,CASNAGGGEVSRAQYF
TRBJ1-5,TRBV10-3,.,CAISESGSNSNQPQHF
TRBJ1-2,TRBV29-1,.,CSVRPPQTYGYTF
TRBJ1-1,TRBV7-2,.,CASRRLPTGQNTEAFF